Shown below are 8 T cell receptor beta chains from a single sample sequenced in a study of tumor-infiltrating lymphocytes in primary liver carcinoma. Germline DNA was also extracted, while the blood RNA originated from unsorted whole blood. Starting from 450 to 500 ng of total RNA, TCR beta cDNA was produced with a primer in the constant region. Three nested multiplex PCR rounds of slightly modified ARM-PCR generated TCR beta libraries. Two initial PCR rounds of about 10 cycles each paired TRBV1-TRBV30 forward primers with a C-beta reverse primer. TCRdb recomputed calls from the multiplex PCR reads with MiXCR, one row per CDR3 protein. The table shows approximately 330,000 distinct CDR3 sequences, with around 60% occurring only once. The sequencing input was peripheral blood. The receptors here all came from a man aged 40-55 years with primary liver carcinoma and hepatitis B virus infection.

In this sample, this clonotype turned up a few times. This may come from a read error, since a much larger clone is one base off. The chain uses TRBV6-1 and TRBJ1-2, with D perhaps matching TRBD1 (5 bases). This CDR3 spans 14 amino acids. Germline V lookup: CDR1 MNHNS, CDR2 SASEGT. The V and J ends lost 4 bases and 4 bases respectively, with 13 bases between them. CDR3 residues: CASSGIGTRYGYTF. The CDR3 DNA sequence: TGTGCCAGCAGTGGGATAGGGACTCGCTATGGCTACACCTTC.

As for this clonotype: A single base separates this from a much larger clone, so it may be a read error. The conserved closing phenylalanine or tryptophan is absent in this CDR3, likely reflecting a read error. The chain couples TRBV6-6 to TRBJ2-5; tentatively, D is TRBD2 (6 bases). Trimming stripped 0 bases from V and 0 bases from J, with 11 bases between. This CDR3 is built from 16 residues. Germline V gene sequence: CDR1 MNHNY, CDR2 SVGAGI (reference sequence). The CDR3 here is CASSYSTGSNQETQYI. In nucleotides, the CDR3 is TGTGCCAGCAGTTACTCAACCGGGAGTAACCAAGAGACCCAGTACATC.

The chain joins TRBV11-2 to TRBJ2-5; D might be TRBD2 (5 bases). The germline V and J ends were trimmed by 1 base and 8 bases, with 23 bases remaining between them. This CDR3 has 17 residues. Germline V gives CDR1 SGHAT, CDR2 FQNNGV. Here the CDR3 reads CASSLAMAGGVANTQYF. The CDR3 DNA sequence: TGTGCCAGCAGCTTAGCTATGGCGGGTGGAGTTGCGAACACCCAGTACTTC.

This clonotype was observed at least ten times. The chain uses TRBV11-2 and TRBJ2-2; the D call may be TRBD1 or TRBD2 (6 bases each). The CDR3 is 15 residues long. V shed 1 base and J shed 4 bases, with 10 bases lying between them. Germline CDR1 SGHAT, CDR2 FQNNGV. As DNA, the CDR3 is TGTGCCAGCAGCTTAGTGGGGGGCGTCACCGGGGAGCTGTTTTTT. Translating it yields CASSLVGGVTGELFF.

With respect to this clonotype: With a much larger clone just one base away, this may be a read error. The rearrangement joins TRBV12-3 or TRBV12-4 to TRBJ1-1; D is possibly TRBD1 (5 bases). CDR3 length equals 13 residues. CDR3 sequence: CSSSFMRGNEAFF. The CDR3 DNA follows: TGTTCCAGCAGTTTCATGAGGGGCAATGAAGCTTTCTTT.

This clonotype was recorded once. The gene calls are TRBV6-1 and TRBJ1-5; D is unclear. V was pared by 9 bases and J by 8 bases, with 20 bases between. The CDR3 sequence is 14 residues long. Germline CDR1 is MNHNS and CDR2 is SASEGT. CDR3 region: CASEISYSKKPQHF. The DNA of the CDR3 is TGTGCCAGTGAAATCTCCTATAGCAAAAAGCCCCAGCATTTT.

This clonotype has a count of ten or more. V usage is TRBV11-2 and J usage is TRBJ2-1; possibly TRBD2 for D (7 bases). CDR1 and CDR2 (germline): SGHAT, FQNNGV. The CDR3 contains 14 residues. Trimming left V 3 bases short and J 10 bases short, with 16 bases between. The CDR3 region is CASSLGSGTKEQFF. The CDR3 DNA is TGTGCCAGCAGCTTGGGGAGCGGGACAAAAGAGCAGTTCTTC.

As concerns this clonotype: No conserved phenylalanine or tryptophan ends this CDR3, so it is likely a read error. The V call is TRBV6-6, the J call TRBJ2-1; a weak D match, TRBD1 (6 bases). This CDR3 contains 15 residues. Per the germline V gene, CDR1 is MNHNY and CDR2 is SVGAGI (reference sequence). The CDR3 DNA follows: TGTGCCAGCTGTTACTCGAGGCAGGGGAACAATGAGCAGTTCTTG. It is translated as CASCYSRQGNNEQFL.